A selection of T cell receptor beta chains follows, all from one sample in a study of T cells in Graves' hyperthyroidism and ophthalmopathy. MiXCR was run by TCRdb on the multiplex PCR reads, yielding one entry per CDR3 protein. Here the sample spans approximately 640,000 distinct CDR3 sequences, less than 45% being singletons. Sequenced sample: peripheral blood or thyroid tissue (not recorded which). Source of these receptors: an adult man with Graves' disease, either hyperthyroidism or ophthalmopathy (not recorded which). CDR3s include the opening cysteine and the closing phenylalanine or tryptophan. D genes are given only for firm matches. The size entry is marked missing in some rows and otherwise reads once, few, many or a size class.

d_call	cdr3_length	v_call	j_call	clone_size	cdr3_aa	cdr3_nt
-	17	TRBV15	TRBJ2-7	many	CATSRDLSNRSPYEQYF	TGTGCCACCAGCAGAGATTTGTCGAACAGGTCCCCCTACGAGCAGTACTTC
TRBD1	14	TRBV10-3	TRBJ1-1	many	CAISPGTGIPEAFF	TGTGCCATCAGCCCCGGGACAGGGATCCCTGAAGCTTTCTTT
TRBD1	13	TRBV20-1	TRBJ1-2	many	CSARHRGNSGYTF	TGCAGTGCTAGGCACAGGGGAAATAGTGGCTACACCTTC
-	15	TRBV12-3/TRBV12-4	TRBJ2-5	-	CASSFGREWEETQYF	TGTGCCAGCAGTTTCGGCCGGGAGTGGGAAGAGACCCAGTACTTC
-	12	TRBV2	TRBJ1-4	-	CATRRENEKLFF	TGTGCCACCCGCAGGGAGAATGAAAAACTGTTTTTT
-	15	TRBV15	TRBJ1-4	-	CATSRERRGSEKLFF	TGTGCCACCAGCAGAGAGAGGCGGGGAAGTGAAAAACTGTTTTTT
TRBD2	16	TRBV7-2	TRBJ2-2	-	CASSPFSGGMAGELFF	TGTGCCAGCAGCCCGTTTAGCGGGGGGATGGCCGGGGAGCTGTTTTTT
TRBD1	16	TRBV7-9	TRBJ1-1	once	CATSDARQGAIAEAFF	TGTGCCACCAGTGACGCCCGACAGGGGGCGATCGCTGAAGCTTTCTTT
-	14	TRBV29-1	TRBJ2-7	few	CSVEKAGRQYEQYF	TGCAGCGTTGAAAAGGCAGGGCGACAATACGAGCAGTACTTC
TRBD1	15	TRBV12-3/TRBV12-4	TRBJ2-2	-	CASSAQGAVGGELFF	TGTGCCAGCAGTGCACAGGGGGCAGTTGGCGGGGAGCTGTTTTTT
-	13	TRBV28	TRBJ1-1	once	CASSLASYTEAFF	TGTGCCAGCAGTTTGGCATCCTACACTGAAGCTTTCTTT
-	15	TRBV6-5	TRBJ2-6	many	CASRRLSSGANVLTF	TGTGCCAGCAGGCGCCTGAGCTCTGGGGCCAACGTCCTGACTTTC
-	14	TRBV7-9	TRBJ1-4	many	CASSLAWGNEKLFF	TGTGCCAGCAGCTTAGCGTGGGGGAATGAAAAACTGTTTTTT
TRBD1	12	TRBV19	TRBJ1-2	few	CATLTGNYGYTF	TGTGCCACCCTGACAGGGAATTATGGCTACACCTTC
TRBD1	15	TRBV24-1	TRBJ1-5	-	CASSSRQGFAQPQHF	TGTGCCAGCAGTAGTCGACAGGGTTTTGCTCAGCCCCAGCATTTT
TRBD1	15	TRBV6-6	TRBJ1-2	-	CASSENQRTGYGYTF	TGTGCCAGCAGTGAAAATCAAAGGACAGGGTACGGCTACACCTTC
-	13	TRBV24-1	TRBJ2-3	few	CATRGGSTDTQYF	TGTGCCACCAGGGGTGGTAGCACAGATACGCAGTATTTT
-	15	TRBV29-1	TRBJ1-2	-	CSVEDFGGRPYGYTF	TGCAGCGTTGAAGATTTCGGGGGGCGTCCCTATGGCTACACCTTC
-	14	TRBV19	TRBJ2-7	few	CASSIRGYASEQYF	TGTGCCAGTAGTATTCGGGGGTATGCTTCCGAGCAGTACTTC
-	13	TRBV7-9	TRBJ2-1	-	CASSLANGGEQFF	TGTGCCAGCAGCTTAGCTAACGGAGGGGAGCAGTTCTTC
-	15	TRBV19	TRBJ2-5	few	CASRPLGGNSETQYF	TGTGCCAGTAGGCCCCTTGGCGGTAATTCAGAGACCCAGTACTTC
-	12	TRBV7-9	TRBJ2-7	many	CASSRDLYEQYF	TGTGCCAGCAGTCGGGACCTCTACGAGCAGTACTTC
-	14	TRBV29-1	TRBJ1-2	many	CSVEDESYHYGYTF	TGCAGCGTTGAAGATGAAAGCTATCATTATGGCTACACCTTC
-	13	TRBV25-1	TRBJ1-1	once	CASLKGMNTEAFF	TGTGCCAGCCTAAAGGGAATGAACACTGAAGCTTTCTTT
TRBD1	16	TRBV24-1	TRBJ1-2	few	CASSPGQDHSNYGYTF	TGTGCCAGCAGCCCGGGACAGGATCATTCTAACTATGGCTACACCTTC
TRBD2	18	TRBV25-1	TRBJ2-5	-	CASTPPTAGLAGKETQYF	TGTGCCAGCACCCCGCCGACAGCGGGACTAGCGGGGAAAGAGACCCAGTACTTC
-	16	TRBV5-6	TRBJ1-2	-	CASSVGAGGPGYGYTF	TGTGCCAGCAGCGTGGGGGCCGGGGGGCCGGGCTATGGCTACACCTTC
-	16	TRBV7-8	TRBJ1-6	-	CASSSAQGVHNSPLHF	TGTGCCAGCAGTTCGGCACAGGGCGTCCATAATTCACCCCTCCACTTT
TRBD2	18	TRBV7-2	TRBJ2-7	-	CASSTPFYQRLAVYEQYF	TGTGCCAGCAGCACCCCGTTTTACCAGCGACTAGCGGTCTACGAGCAGTACTTC
TRBD1	13	TRBV5-1	TRBJ1-2	few	CASSRDRAPGYTF	TGCGCCAGCAGCCGGGACAGGGCTCCTGGCTACACCTTC
-	15	TRBV5-1	TRBJ1-6	-	CASSLAVGNNSPLHF	TGCGCCAGCAGCTTGGCCGTCGGAAATAATTCACCCCTCCACTTT
-	11	TRBV12-3/TRBV12-4	TRBJ1-1	-	CASSPLAEAFF	TGTGCCAGCAGTCCCCTCGCTGAAGCTTTCTTT
-	11	TRBV29-1	TRBJ1-2	few	CSVGQIYGYTF	TGCAGCGTTGGACAGATCTATGGCTACACCTTC
-	14	TRBV7-2	TRBJ1-2	few	CASSLARQAYGYTF	TGTGCCAGCAGCTTAGCGCGACAGGCCTATGGCTACACCTTC
TRBD1	17	TRBV7-9	TRBJ1-5	-	CASSLLLGQGSNQPQHF	TGTGCCAGCAGCTTGCTCTTAGGACAGGGGAGCAATCAGCCCCAGCATTTT
-	13	TRBV7-9	TRBJ1-2	few	CASSVRGQDGYTF	TGTGCCAGCAGCGTCAGGGGCCAGGATGGCTACACCTTC
-	13	TRBV7-9	TRBJ1-1	many	CASSQAGGTEAFF	TGTGCCAGCAGCCAGGCGGGGGGCACTGAAGCTTTCTTT
-	15	TRBV30	TRBJ1-2	-	CAWSLLGLGTRGYTF	TGTGCCTGGAGTCTCCTGGGGCTCGGGACTCGGGGCTACACCTTC
TRBD1	13	TRBV2	TRBJ2-7	-	CASKPGGPYEQYF	TGTGCCAGCAAGCCAGGGGGCCCCTACGAGCAGTACTTC
TRBD1	13	TRBV9	TRBJ1-2	-	CASSHAGGEGYTF	TGTGCCAGCAGCCACGCAGGGGGCGAAGGCTACACCTTC
-	15	TRBV5-1	TRBJ1-1	many	CASSLGDRGNTEAFF	TGCGCCAGCAGCTTGGGTGACCGAGGGAACACTGAAGCTTTCTTT
TRBD1	15	TRBV10-3	TRBJ2-7	few	CASSTGDRGDYEQYF	TGTGCCAGTAGTACTGGGGACAGGGGGGACTACGAGCAGTACTTC
TRBD2	15	TRBV7-8	TRBJ2-7	many	CASSFLAGGGYEQYF	TGTGCCAGCAGCTTCCTAGCGGGAGGAGGCTACGAGCAGTACTTC
TRBD1	17	TRBV2	TRBJ1-1	once	CASRPPFGTASNTEAFF	TGTGCCAGCAGACCACCTTTTGGGACAGCTTCAAACACTGAAGCTTTCTTT
TRBD1	14	TRBV7-2	TRBJ1-1	few	CASTLLQGAHGAFF	TGTGCCAGCACCCTATTACAGGGGGCGCACGGCGCTTTCTTT
-	13	TRBV19	TRBJ1-1	-	CASSINGNTEAFF	TGTGCCAGTAGTATAAATGGGAACACTGAAGCTTTCTTT
-	15	TRBV4-1	TRBJ1-4	few	CASSHKGVVDEKLFF	TGCGCCAGCAGCCATAAAGGCGTTGTCGATGAAAAACTGTTTTTT
-	11	TRBV2	TRBJ1-4	once	CASRTPEKLFF	TGTGCCAGCCGTACTCCGGAAAAACTGTTTTTT